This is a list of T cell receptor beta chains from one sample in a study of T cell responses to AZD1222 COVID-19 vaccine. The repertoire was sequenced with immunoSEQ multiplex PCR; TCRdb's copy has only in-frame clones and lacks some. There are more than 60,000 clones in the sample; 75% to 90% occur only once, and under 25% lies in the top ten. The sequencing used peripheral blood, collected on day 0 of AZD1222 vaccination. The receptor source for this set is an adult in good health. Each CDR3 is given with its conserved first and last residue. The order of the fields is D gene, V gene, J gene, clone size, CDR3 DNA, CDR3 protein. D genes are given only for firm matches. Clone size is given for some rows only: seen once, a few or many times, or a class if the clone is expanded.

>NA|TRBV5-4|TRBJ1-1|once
TGTGCCAGCAGCTTGGCTAGAGCGAACACTGAAGCTTTCTTT
CASSLARANTEAFF
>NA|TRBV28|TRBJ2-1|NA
TGTGCCAGCAGTTTCCCTCGTAAGGGGGTTGTGAGCGCCTACAATGAGCAGTTCTTC
CASSFPRKGVVSAYNEQFF
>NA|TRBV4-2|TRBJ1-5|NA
TGTGCCAGCAGCCCGGGGTCCAGCAATCAGCCCCAGCATTTT
CASSPGSSNQPQHF
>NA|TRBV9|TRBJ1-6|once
TGTGCCAGCCGTGGAGGACACCCGGAATCACCCCTCCACTTT
CASRGGHPESPLHF
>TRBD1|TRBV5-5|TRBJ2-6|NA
TGTGCCAGCAGCAACACCCAACAGGGGTCGGGGGCCAACGTCCTGACTTTC
CASSNTQQGSGANVLTF
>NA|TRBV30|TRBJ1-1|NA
TGTGCCTGGAATGAAGCTTTCTTT
CAWNEAFF
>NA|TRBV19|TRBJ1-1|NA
TGTGCCAGTAGTCAGGGACGAGACACTGAAGCTTTCTTT
CASSQGRDTEAFF
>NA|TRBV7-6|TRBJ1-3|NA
TGTGCCAGCAGCCCCCTAAGTCCGGGGGGAAACACCATATATTTT
CASSPLSPGGNTIYF
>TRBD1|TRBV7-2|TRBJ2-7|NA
TGTGCCAGCAGCCAACGACAGGGAATCCCCGAGCAGTACTTC
CASSQRQGIPEQYF
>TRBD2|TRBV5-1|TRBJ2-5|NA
TGCGCCAGCAGCTTGGATAATAGCGGGAGTCAGGAGACCCAGTACTTC
CASSLDNSGSQETQYF
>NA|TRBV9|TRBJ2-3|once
TGTGCCAGCAGCGTAGGGAGCGACACAGATACGCAGTATTTT
CASSVGSDTDTQYF
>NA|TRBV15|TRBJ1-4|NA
TGTGCCACCAGCAGAGATACGGGTGTCGGTGAAAAACTGTTTTTT
CATSRDTGVGEKLFF
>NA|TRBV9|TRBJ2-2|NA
TGTGCCAGCAGCGGACCCGCTTTTCGGGAGCTGTTTTTT
CASSGPAFRELFF
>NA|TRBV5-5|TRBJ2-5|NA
TGTGCCAGCAGCTTACTGACGGCCCAAGAGACCCAGTACTTC
CASSLLTAQETQYF
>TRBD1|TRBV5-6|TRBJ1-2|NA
TGTGCCAGCAGCGAATCCACAGGGGCCACTTTCTATGGCTACACCTTC
CASSESTGATFYGYTF
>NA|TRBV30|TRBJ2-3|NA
TGTGCCTGGAGTGTACGTAGGGCAGATACGCAGTATTTT
CAWSVRRADTQYF
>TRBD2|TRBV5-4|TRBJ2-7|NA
TGTGCCAGCAGCCAAACTAGCGGGAGTTTCTACGAGCAGTACTTC
CASSQTSGSFYEQYF
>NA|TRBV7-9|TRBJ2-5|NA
TGTGCCAGCAGCTTAGAGTTCCGGGGGGAGACCCAGTACTTC
CASSLEFRGETQYF
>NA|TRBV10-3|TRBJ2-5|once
TGTGCCATCAGAGGAGGAGGCCTAATTGAAGAGACCCAGTACTTC
CAIRGGGLIEETQYF
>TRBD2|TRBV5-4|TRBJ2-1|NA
TGTGCCAGCAGCTTTGGCGGGGGGGAGGGCGATGAGCAGTTCTTC
CASSFGGGEGDEQFF
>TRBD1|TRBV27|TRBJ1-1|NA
TGTGCCAGCAGACCCGGGACAGGGGGCACTGAAGCTTTCTTT
CASRPGTGGTEAFF
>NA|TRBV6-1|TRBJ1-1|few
TGTGCCACCAAGAAAGGGGGGGAAGCTTTCTTT
CATKKGGEAFF
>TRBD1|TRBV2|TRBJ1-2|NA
TGTGCCAGCAGTGTTGTTAGGGACAGGATTGAGGGCTACACCTTC
CASSVVRDRIEGYTF
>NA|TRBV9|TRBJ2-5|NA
TGTGCCAGCAGCCCCCGTGGGGACGGACAACAAGAGACCCAGTACTTC
CASSPRGDGQQETQYF
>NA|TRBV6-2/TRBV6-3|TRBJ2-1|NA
TGTGCCAGCAGCCCCGCACTCCAGAACAATGAGCAGTTCTTC
CASSPALQNNEQFF
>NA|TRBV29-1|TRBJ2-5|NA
TGCAGCGTTGAGGAGCCCGAAAAAGAGACCCAGTACTTC
CSVEEPEKETQYF
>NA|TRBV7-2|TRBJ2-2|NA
TGTGCCAGCAGCTCTAGCTGGGGAATGCGTACCGGGGAGCTGTTTTTT
CASSSSWGMRTGELFF
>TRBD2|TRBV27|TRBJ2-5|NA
TGTGCCAGCACCTATAGCGGGAGGGCGGGCGAGACCCAGTACTTC
CASTYSGRAGETQYF
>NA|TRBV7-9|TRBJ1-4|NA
TGTGCCAGCAGCCCCACCGGGGTAGTAGAAAAACTGTTTTTT
CASSPTGVVEKLFF
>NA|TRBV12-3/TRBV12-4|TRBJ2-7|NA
TGTGCCAGCAGTTTAGTACAGACCTACGAGCAGTACTTC
CASSLVQTYEQYF
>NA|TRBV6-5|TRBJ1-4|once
TGTGCCAGCAGCAGGGCTAATGAAAAACTGTTTTTT
CASSRANEKLFF
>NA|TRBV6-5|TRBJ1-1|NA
TGTGCCAGCACCCCACGGGCCAGGGGCACTGAAGCTTTCTTT
CASTPRARGTEAFF